The source of this T cell receptor beta chain is a study of shared clonotypes between healthy human individuals. In replicate PCRs of sorted subsets, about 200 ng DNA, about 30,000 T cell genomes, was used. Data came from immunoSEQ multiplex PCR; TCRdb stores just in-frame clones and leaves some out. The sample consists of roughly 2 million clones, 85% to 95% of them appearing once. Naive CD8 cells, CD45RO-negative and positively selected for CCR7, excluded terminally differentiated effector memory CD45RA+ cells. This CDR3 has 16 residues. V shed 4 bases, J shed 1 base, and the junction held 6 bases outside the gene matches. Germline loops: CDR1 SGHRS, CDR2 YFSETQ.

Sequences were obtained from naive CD8+ T cells sorted from blood. The rearrangement links TRBV5-1 to TRBJ2-3; TRBD1 aligns across 10 bases. This clonotype originated in a man younger than 30 in good health. The CDR3 nucleotides are TGCGCCAGCAGCCAGGGGGACAGGGGACGCACAGATACGCAGTATTTT. The encoded protein is CASSQGDRGRTDTQYF.